This T cell receptor (beta chain) was found in a study of T cell changes during pregnancy in multiple sclerosis. J lost 4 bases, V lost 4 bases, and 5 bases had no gene match. Per germline, CDR1 MNHEY and CDR2 SMNVEV (reference sequence). The CDR3 runs 17 residues. Libraries were prepared by immunoSEQ multiplex PCR; TCRdb keeps only in-frame clonotypes and omits some of them. In the table there are fewer than 25,000 clones, about 90% of which are singletons. This TCR derives from a female donor in good health, enrolled as a control in a pregnancy study. Sample: CD4+ T cells from peripheral blood mononuclear cells, taken in the third trimester of pregnancy. V usage is TRBV27 and J usage is TRBJ2-2, with 14 bases matching TRBD2. In DNA, the CDR3 is TGTGCCAGCAGTTCGACTAGCGGGAGGGCAGGCACCGGGGAGCTGTTTTTT. Translation gives CASSSTSGRAGTGELFF.